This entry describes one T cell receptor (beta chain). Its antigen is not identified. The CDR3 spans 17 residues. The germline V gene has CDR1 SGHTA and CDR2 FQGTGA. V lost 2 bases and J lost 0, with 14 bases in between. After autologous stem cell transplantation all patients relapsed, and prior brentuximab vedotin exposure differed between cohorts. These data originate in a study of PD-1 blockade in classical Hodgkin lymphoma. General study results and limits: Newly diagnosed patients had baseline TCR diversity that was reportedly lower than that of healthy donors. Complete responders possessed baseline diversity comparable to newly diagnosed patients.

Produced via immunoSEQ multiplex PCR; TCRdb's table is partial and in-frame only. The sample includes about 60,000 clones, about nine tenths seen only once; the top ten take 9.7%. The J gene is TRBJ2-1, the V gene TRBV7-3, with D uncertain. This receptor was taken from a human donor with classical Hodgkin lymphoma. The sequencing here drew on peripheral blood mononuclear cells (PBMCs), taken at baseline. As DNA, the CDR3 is TGTGCCAGCAGCTTATCCGGCCCAAGAACCTCCTACAATGAGCAGTTCTTC. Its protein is CASSLSGPRTSYNEQFF.